Shown below are 12 T cell receptor beta chains from a single sample sequenced in a study of response to subunit inactivated influenza vaccine. TCRdb processed the RT-PCR reads anew with MiXCR; each CDR3 protein has one entry. The sample includes 450,000 to 600,000 distinct CDR3 sequences, 16% of them seen just once. This sample comprised CD4+ T cells sorted from PBMCs, obtained around 25 months after vaccination. Receptor source: a man aged 45-69 years who received an inactivated influenza vaccine.

This chain uses TRBV7-8 with TRBJ2-2, with 7 bases that match TRBD2. The CDR3 loop spans 16 amino acids. Trimming cost V 4 bases and J 0 bases; bases outside gene matches: 5. Germline CDR1 and CDR2: SGHVS and FQNEAQ. Written as DNA, the CDR3 is TGTGCCAGCAGCTCCAAGCGGGACCCGAACACCGGGGAGCTGTTTTTT. Its protein is CASSSKRDPNTGELFF.

J is TRBJ2-3 and V is TRBV10-3; either TRBD1 or TRBD2 may fit D (5 bases each). CDR3 length: 13 amino acids. V was pared by 10 bases and J by 1 base, with 12 bases between. CDR1 is ENHRY, CDR2 SYGVKD, per germline. This chain's CDR3 is CATAGDGTDTQYF. The CDR3 DNA follows: TGTGCCACCGCCGGGGACGGCACAGATACGCAGTATTTT.

This rearrangement joins TRBV7-2 to TRBJ2-7; D not resolved. Trimming took 1 base from V and 1 from J, leaving 8 bases between them. Germline V gene sequence: CDR1 SGHTA, CDR2 FQGNSA. This CDR3 contains 14 residues. The CDR3 DNA follows: TGTGCCAGCAGCTTAGAGGGCAGATCCTACGAGCAGTACTTC. Its translation is CASSLEGRSYEQYF. Filled out from reference TRBV7-2 and TRBJ2-7, the complete variable domain reads GAGVSQSPSNKVTEKGKDVELRCDPISGHTALYWYRQSLGQGLEFLIYFQGNSAPDKSGLPSDRFSAERTGGSVSTLTIQRTQQEDSAVYLCASSLEGRSYEQYFGPGTRLTVT.

As concerns this clonotype: This may stem from a read error, because a much larger clone lies one nucleotide away. This chain uses TRBV24-1 with TRBJ2-2; D ambiguous. Trimming left V 6 bases short and J 4 bases short, with 2 bases between. Germline V CDR1 and CDR2: KGHDR, SFDVKD. This CDR3 region has 11 residues. Written as DNA, the CDR3 is TGTGCCACCAGTTCCACCGGGGAGCTGTTTTTT. It is translated as CATSSTGELFF.

This clonotype was counted a few times. The chain employs TRBV6-2 or TRBV6-3 and TRBJ2-3; tentatively, D is TRBD1 (5 bases). V was pared by 2 bases and J by 9 bases, with 9 bases between. There are 12 residues in the CDR3. Per the germline V gene, CDR1 is MNHEY and CDR2 is SVGEGT. CDR3 in amino acids: CASSYPGPTQYF. The CDR3 DNA reads as TGTGCCAGCAGTTACCCAGGGCCCACGCAGTATTTT.

This chain connects TRBV5-6 to TRBJ2-5; D may be TRBD2 (6 bases). Germline CDR1 and CDR2: SGHDT and YYEEEE. Trimming stripped 0 bases from V and 6 bases from J, with 18 bases between. The CDR3 contains 16 residues. CDR3 DNA sequence: TGTGCCAGCAGCTTGGGACGGGGGAAAGTTGGGAAGACCCAGTACTTC. It yields the protein CASSLGRGKVGKTQYF.

This clonotype was observed a single time. The J gene is TRBJ1-1, the V gene TRBV10-2; tentative D call: TRBD1 (5 bases). Germline CDR1 WSHSY, CDR2 SAAADI. The CDR3 extends over 15 amino acids. The V end lost 2 bases, the J end lost 1 base, and 11 bases lay between the germline ends. This CDR3 is CASSERGVQNTEAFF. DNA for the CDR3: TGCGCCAGCAGTGAGAGGGGCGTCCAGAACACTGAAGCTTTCTTT.

The J gene is TRBJ2-5, the V gene TRBV20-1; a possible D gene is TRBD2 (5 bases). Germline V lookup: CDR1 DFQATT, CDR2 SNEGSKA (reference sequence). This CDR3 has 13 amino acids. V was shortened by 6 bases and J by 2 bases, with 13 bases between the two germline ends. In nucleotides, the CDR3 is TGCAGTGCATTAAGAGCGGTACAAGAGACCCAGTACTTC. The encoded protein is CSALRAVQETQYF.

The table lists this clonotype with a few counts. CDR3 in DNA: TGTGCCAGCAGTGAAGAGGGTGGCCTCCAAGAGACCCAGTACTTC. As protein: CASSEEGGLQETQYF. The V and J genes are TRBV25-1 and TRBJ2-5; TRBD2 might be the D (5 bases). The V gene lost 2 bases and the J gene lost 1 base, with 11 bases spanning the gap. Germline CDR1 reads MGHDK; CDR2 reads SYGVNS. This CDR3 spans 15 amino acids.

This clonotype showed up just a few times. This chain uses TRBV5-1 with TRBJ1-4; 7 bases map to TRBD1. Germline-derived CDR1 and CDR2 are SGHRS and YFSETQ. This CDR3 is built from 15 residues. Losses at the gene ends were 6 bases for V and 3 bases for J; bases not matched to a gene: 8. DNA for the CDR3: TGCGCCAGCACCCTCGAGGGACAGTCTAATGAAAAACTGTTTTTT. Its translation: CASTLEGQSNEKLFF.

The table lists this clonotype with a few counts. The chain has TRBV20-1 and TRBJ2-3, with 12 bases lining up with TRBD2. Looked up from germline, CDR1 is DFQATT and CDR2 is SNEGSKA (reference sequence). The CDR3 runs to 16 residues. Trimming at V came to 6 bases and at J to 2 bases, leaving 9 bases not matched to a gene. In DNA, the CDR3 is TGCAGTGCCCTGCCGACTAGCGGGGGCAACACAGATACGCAGTATTTT. This sequence encodes CSALPTSGGNTDTQYF.

The table lists this clonotype with many counts. The V gene is TRBV7-9, the J gene TRBJ1-1, with D tentatively TRBD1 (5 bases). The CDR3 runs 15 residues. V was cut by 2 bases and J by 0 bases, with 10 bases left in between. Per germline, CDR1 SEHNR and CDR2 FQNEAQ (reference sequence). The DNA for the CDR3 is TGTGCCAGCAGCTTATTTGTAGGGGTGAACACTGAAGCTTTCTTT. Translation: CASSLFVGVNTEAFF.